The 10 T cell receptor beta chains below were found in one sample sequenced in a study of blood T cell repertoires in COVID-19. Assay: immunoSEQ multiplex PCR; the TCRdb copy retains only in-frame clones and omits some. The sample carries around 95,000 clones, approximately 93% recorded once. Sample: peripheral blood. Every receptor here comes from a man between 50 and 59 years old with active COVID-19.

The chain joins TRBV27 to TRBJ2-3; 7 bases are shared with TRBD2. The CDR3 loop spans 17 amino acids. Germline values: CDR1 MNHEY, CDR2 SMNVEV (reference sequence). V dropped 3 bases and J dropped 1; count of bases not matched to a gene: 10. DNA of the CDR3: TGTGCCAGCAGTTTCCGGGACTACTTACCTGGCACAGATACGCAGTATTTT. Translated, it gives CASSFRDYLPGTDTQYF.

V gene TRBV9 combines with J gene TRBJ2-3; D is unclear. This CDR3 has 14 residues. V lost 0 bases and J 2 bases, leaving 7 bases between the germline ends. Germline V gene lookup returns CDR1 SGDLS and CDR2 YYNGEE. The CDR3 loop is CASSVEHNTDTQYF. The CDR3 nucleotides are TGTGCCAGCAGCGTAGAACATAACACAGATACGCAGTATTTT.

This sequence joins TRBV6-1 and TRBJ2-1, with D unclear. V was cut by 2 bases and J by 3 bases, with 8 bases left in between. Germline loops: CDR1 MNHNS, CDR2 SASEGT. The CDR3 has 14 residues. CDR3 protein: CASSETVSYNEQFF. DNA for the CDR3: TGTGCCAGCAGTGAAACAGTCAGCTACAATGAGCAGTTCTTC.

The rearrangement links TRBV4-1 to TRBJ2-1, with D maybe TRBD1 (6 bases). The CDR3 covers 15 residues. V lost 0 bases to trimming and J lost 4 bases, with 10 bases between them. Germline assignment: CDR1 MGHRA and CDR2 YSYEKL. CDR3 DNA: TGCGCCAGCAGCCAAGATAACAGGGTTTACAATGAGCAGTTCTTC. It encodes CASSQDNRVYNEQFF.

The V call is TRBV7-2, the J call TRBJ2-5, with no clear D. The CDR3 is made up of 14 amino acids. The germline V and J ends were trimmed by 5 bases and 3 bases, with 13 bases remaining between them. The germline gives CDR1 SGHTA, CDR2 FQGNSA. CDR3 sequence: CASSLVTAEETQYF. CDR3 nucleotides: TGTGCCAGCAGCCTAGTAACGGCGGAAGAGACCCAGTACTTC.

This chain uses TRBV7-9 with TRBJ2-5; 12 nucleotides align to TRBD2. After removal of 5 bases from V and 2 bases from J, the junction contained 0 bases not matched to a gene. The CDR3 runs 14 residues. CDR1 and CDR2 (germline): SEHNR, FQNEAQ (reference sequence). Here the CDR3 DNA reads TGTGCCAGCAGCACTAGCGGGAGGCAAGAGACCCAGTACTTC. Translation gives CASSTSGRQETQYF.

In this sample, this clone is medium-sized. The gene calls are TRBV7-7 and TRBJ2-1, with a weak D call TRBD1 (5 bases). Trimming took 2 bases from V and 5 from J, leaving 10 bases between them. The V gene's germline CDR1 is SSHAT and CDR2 FNYEAQ (reference sequence). This CDR3 spans 14 amino acids. DNA of the CDR3: TGTGCCAGCAGCTTACCAGGGAAAAACAATGAGCAGTTCTTC. This gives the protein CASSLPGKNNEQFF.

The rearrangement joins TRBV7-8 to TRBJ2-1, with 8 bases lining up with TRBD1. With 1 base clipped from V and 6 bases from J, the junction kept 5 bases outside the gene matches. Looked up from germline, CDR1 is SGHVS and CDR2 is FQNEAQ. This CDR3 contains 15 residues. CDR3 protein: CASSLVRTGINEQFF. CDR3 in DNA: TGTGCCAGCAGCTTAGTCCGGACAGGGATCAATGAGCAGTTCTTC.

The chain recombines TRBV4-1 with TRBJ2-3, with a possible D match to TRBD2 (6 bases). Germline lookup yields CDR1 MGHRA and CDR2 YSYEKL. V lost 4 bases and J lost 7, with 18 bases in between. The CDR3 sequence is 15 residues long. CDR3 sequence: CASSRHSGTQNTQYF. For the CDR3, the DNA is TGCGCCAGCAGCCGACATAGCGGAACACAGAATACGCAGTATTTT.

This sequence joins TRBV19 and TRBJ1-1; D is unresolved. The germline V gene encodes CDR1 LNHDA and CDR2 SQIVND (reference sequence). CDR3 length equals 15 residues. Trimming left V 5 bases short and J 1 base short, with 14 bases between. The CDR3 DNA reads as TGTGCCAGTAGTGTCCCAGGCGGGCCGAACACTGAAGCTTTCTTT. As protein: CASSVPGGPNTEAFF. Filled out from reference TRBV19 and TRBJ1-1, the complete variable domain reads DGGITQSPKYLFRKEGQNVTLSCEQNLNHDAMYWYRQDPGQGLRLIYYSQIVNDFQKGDIAEGYSVSREKKESFPLTVTSAQKNPTAFYLCASSVPGGPNTEAFFGQGTRLTVV.